The 14 T cell receptor beta chains reported below all come from one sample, sequenced in a study of graft-versus-host responses after intestinal transplantation. Only in-frame clones appear in the TCRdb table, and some are missing; sequencing was by immunoSEQ multiplex PCR. The sample includes about 94,000 clones, roughly nine tenths of them seen just once. Their specific antigens are unknown. The sequencing used unstimulated CD8+ T cells sorted from spleen or lymph node cells, collected before intestinal transplant. These receptors came from a human donor who received an intestinal transplant.

This clone was counted a single time. The J gene is TRBJ2-5, the V gene TRBV7-9; TRBD2 matches 7 bases. The CDR3 runs to 17 residues. CDR1 and CDR2 from the germline V gene are SEHNR and FQNEAQ (reference sequence). V gave up 5 bases and J gave up 2 bases; unmatched junction bases: 14. The CDR3: CASSRFPRRGSQETQYF. DNA of the CDR3: TGTGCCAGCAGCCGATTCCCCAGGCGGGGGTCACAAGAGACCCAGTACTTC. The whole variable domain, remainder taken from reference TRBV7-9 and TRBJ2-5, is DTGVSQNPRHKITKRGQNVTFRCDPISEHNRLYWYRQTLGQGPEFLTYFQNEAQLEKSRLLSDRFSAERPKGSFSTLEIQRTEQGDSAMYLCASSRFPRRGSQETQYFGPGTRLLVL.

The V gene is TRBV16, the J gene TRBJ2-7; D not resolved. V was pared by 0 bases and J by 0 bases, with 9 bases between. The length of the CDR3 is 15 residues. Germline CDR1 KGHSY, CDR2 FQNENV. The CDR3, as DNA: TGTGCCAGCAGCCAATCGCTTCATAGCTCCTACGAGCAGTACTTC. Protein product: CASSQSLHSSYEQYF.

The J gene is TRBJ1-1, the V gene TRBV5-1; D is perhaps TRBD1 (5 bases). V was trimmed by 1 base and J by 4 bases, leaving 11 bases between them. The CDR3 contains 14 residues. Germline lookup yields CDR1 SGHRS and CDR2 YFSETQ. The CDR3 here is CASSLFQGGTEAFF. The CDR3, as DNA: TGCGCCAGCAGCTTGTTTCAGGGTGGCACTGAAGCTTTCTTT.

The V gene is TRBV5-1, the J gene TRBJ1-4; D gene uncertain. The CDR3 totals 13 residues. Germline loops: CDR1 SGHRS, CDR2 YFSETQ. V lost 1 base to trimming and J lost 4 bases, with 5 bases between them. The CDR3 is CASSLYGNEKLFF. CDR3 bases: TGCGCCAGCAGCTTGTACGGTAATGAAAAACTGTTTTTT.

The V call is TRBV6-5, the J call TRBJ2-3; 7 bases line up with TRBD2. CDR1 is MNHEY, CDR2 SVGAGI, per germline. Germline trimming cut 7 bases from V and 5 bases from J; bases unmatched to any gene: 12. This CDR3 is built from 15 residues. The CDR3 nucleotides read TGTGCCAGCACCTACCTTTGGGGGAGGGGAGATACGCAGTATTTT. Translating gives CASTYLWGRGDTQYF.

This chain links TRBV2 with TRBJ1-2, with unresolved D. The germline gives CDR1 SNHLY, CDR2 FYNNEI. Trimming left V 2 bases short and J 7 bases short, with 8 bases between. CDR3 length equals 12 residues. The CDR3 sequence: CASSEPQRGYTF. As DNA, the CDR3 is TGTGCCAGCAGTGAACCTCAGCGTGGCTACACCTTC.

V is TRBV5-8 and J is TRBJ2-3, with 8 bases fitting TRBD2. V dropped 4 bases and J dropped 0; count of bases not matched to a gene: 16. The CDR3 covers 19 residues. Germline CDR1 reads SGHTS; CDR2 reads YDEGEE. The CDR3 loop is CASSREGIWRAASTDTQYF. In nucleotides, the CDR3 is TGTGCCAGCAGCCGGGAGGGGATATGGAGGGCAGCTAGCACAGATACGCAGTATTTT.

CDR3 sequence: CASSLLNTEAFF. The CDR3 DNA reads as TGTGCCAGCAGCCTATTAAACACTGAAGCTTTCTTT. The chain uses TRBV11-1 and TRBJ1-1; D remains unclear. Per germline, CDR1 SGHAT and CDR2 FQDESV (reference sequence). The V end was cut by 5 bases, the J end by 2 bases, with 6 bases between. There are 12 residues in the CDR3.

The V call is TRBV25-1, the J call TRBJ2-2; a weak D match, TRBD2 (6 bases). Germline CDR1 and CDR2: MGHDK and SYGVNS. V was clipped by 0 bases and J by 4 bases, with 12 bases between them. CDR3 length: 16 residues. CDR3 amino acids: CASSEYFTSPTGELFF. In DNA, the CDR3 is TGTGCCAGCAGTGAATACTTTACTAGCCCCACCGGGGAGCTGTTTTTT.

This chain joins TRBV5-1 and TRBJ1-1; tentative D call: TRBD1 (5 bases). The CDR3 is 18 residues long. With 1 base removed from V and 0 bases from J, the gap between germline ends came to 19 bases. Germline CDR1 reads SGHRS; CDR2 reads YFSETQ. Here the CDR3 reads CASSLKVWGDMVNTEAFF. The CDR3 DNA follows: TGCGCCAGCAGCTTGAAGGTTTGGGGGGATATGGTGAACACTGAAGCTTTCTTT.

The chain couples TRBV6-1 to TRBJ2-5; TRBD2 matches 8 bases. The CDR3 length is 18 residues. Germline V lookup: CDR1 MNHNS, CDR2 SASEGT. The junction had 12 bases not matched to a gene; V was cut back by 3 bases and J by 0 bases. CDR3 nucleotide sequence: TGTGCCAGCAGTGACAGAAATTTAATAGCGGGATACCAAGAGACCCAGTACTTC. It yields the protein CASSDRNLIAGYQETQYF.

This sequence joins TRBV5-4 and TRBJ2-4; 9 bases are shared with TRBD1. Germline-derived CDR1 and CDR2 are SGHNT and YYREEE (reference sequence). This CDR3 is 13 amino acids long. Trimming cost V 5 bases and J 8 bases; bases outside gene matches: 5. DNA of the CDR3: TGTGCCAGCAGTCAGGACAGGGGAGACATTCAGTACTTC. Translating it yields CASSQDRGDIQYF.

This clone was recorded only once. The gene calls are TRBV7-6 and TRBJ1-2; no definite D call. The CDR3 extends over 15 amino acids. V was clipped by 4 bases and J by 8 bases, with 20 bases between them. Germline values: CDR1 SGHVS, CDR2 FNYEAQ. The CDR3, as DNA: TGTGCCAGCAGCTCCCGGGAGGGAGGGTTTGGAGGCTACACCTTC. Residues: CASSSREGGFGGYTF. Full variable domain (rest looked up from reference TRBV7-6 and TRBJ1-2): GAGVSQSPRYKVTKRGQDVALRCDPISGHVSLYWYRQALGQGPEFLTYFNYEAQQDKSGLPNDRFSAERPEGSISTLTIQRTEQRDSAMYRCASSSREGGFGGYTFGSGTRLTVV.

The rearrangement links TRBV28 to TRBJ2-7; D unresolved. Germline assignment: CDR1 MDHEN and CDR2 SYDVKM. This CDR3 is built from 14 residues. Trimming took 2 bases from V and 5 from J, leaving 13 bases between them. In DNA, the CDR3 is TGTGCCAGCAGTTTAAGACTGATCTCTGACGAGCAGTACTTC. Residues: CASSLRLISDEQYF.